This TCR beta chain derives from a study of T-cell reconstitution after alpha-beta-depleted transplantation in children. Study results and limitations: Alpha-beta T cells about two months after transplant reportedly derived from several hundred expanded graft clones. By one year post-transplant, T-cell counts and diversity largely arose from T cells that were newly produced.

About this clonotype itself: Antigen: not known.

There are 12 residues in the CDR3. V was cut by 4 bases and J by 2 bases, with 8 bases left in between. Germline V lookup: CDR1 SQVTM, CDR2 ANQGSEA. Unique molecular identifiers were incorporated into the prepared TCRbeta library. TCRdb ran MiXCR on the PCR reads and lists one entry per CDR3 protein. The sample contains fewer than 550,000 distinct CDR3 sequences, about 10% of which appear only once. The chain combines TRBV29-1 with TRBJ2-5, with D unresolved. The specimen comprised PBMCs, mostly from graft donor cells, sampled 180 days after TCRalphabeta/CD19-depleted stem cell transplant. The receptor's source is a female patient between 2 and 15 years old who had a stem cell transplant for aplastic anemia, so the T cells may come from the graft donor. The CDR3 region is CSVGVSQETQYF. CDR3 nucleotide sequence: TGCAGCGTTGGGGTCTCACAAGAGACCCAGTACTTC.